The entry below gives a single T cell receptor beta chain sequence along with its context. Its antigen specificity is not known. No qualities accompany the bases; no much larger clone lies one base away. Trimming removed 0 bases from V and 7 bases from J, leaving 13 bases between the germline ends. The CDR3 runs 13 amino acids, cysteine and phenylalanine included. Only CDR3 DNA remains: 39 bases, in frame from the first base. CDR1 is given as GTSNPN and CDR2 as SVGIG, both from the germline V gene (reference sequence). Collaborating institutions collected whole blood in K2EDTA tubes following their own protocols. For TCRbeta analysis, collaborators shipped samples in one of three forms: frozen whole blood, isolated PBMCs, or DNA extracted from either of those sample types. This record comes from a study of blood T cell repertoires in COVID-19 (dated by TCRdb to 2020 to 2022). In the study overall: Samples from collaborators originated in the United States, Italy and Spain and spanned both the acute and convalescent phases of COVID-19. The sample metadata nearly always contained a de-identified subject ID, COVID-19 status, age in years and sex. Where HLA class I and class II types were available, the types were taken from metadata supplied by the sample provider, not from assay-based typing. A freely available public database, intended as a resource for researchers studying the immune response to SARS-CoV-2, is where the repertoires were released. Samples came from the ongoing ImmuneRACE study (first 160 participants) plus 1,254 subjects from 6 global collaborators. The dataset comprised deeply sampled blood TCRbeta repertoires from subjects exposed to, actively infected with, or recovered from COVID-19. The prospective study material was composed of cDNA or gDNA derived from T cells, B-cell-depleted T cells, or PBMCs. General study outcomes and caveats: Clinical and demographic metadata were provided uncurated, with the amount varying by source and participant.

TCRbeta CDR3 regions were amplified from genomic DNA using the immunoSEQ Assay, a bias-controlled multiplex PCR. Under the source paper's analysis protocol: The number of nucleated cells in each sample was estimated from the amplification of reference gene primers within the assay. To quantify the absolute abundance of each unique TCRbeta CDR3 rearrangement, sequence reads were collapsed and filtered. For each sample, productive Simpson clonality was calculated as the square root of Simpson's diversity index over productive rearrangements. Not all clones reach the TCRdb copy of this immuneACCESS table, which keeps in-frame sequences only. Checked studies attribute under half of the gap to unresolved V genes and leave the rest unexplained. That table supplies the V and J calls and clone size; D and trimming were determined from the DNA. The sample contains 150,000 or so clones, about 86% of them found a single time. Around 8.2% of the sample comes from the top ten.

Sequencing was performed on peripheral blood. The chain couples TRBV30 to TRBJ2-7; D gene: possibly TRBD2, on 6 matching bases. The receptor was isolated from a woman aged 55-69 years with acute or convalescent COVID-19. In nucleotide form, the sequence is TGTGCCTGGAGTGTGTGGAGGGCGGGGGAGCAGTACTTC. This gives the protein CAWSVWRAGEQYF.